This TCR beta chain is drawn from a study of blood T cell repertoires in COVID-19 (dated by TCRdb to about 2020). Concerning the study at large: Samples from collaborators originated in the United States, Italy and Spain and spanned both the acute and convalescent phases of COVID-19. The sample metadata nearly always contained a de-identified subject ID, COVID-19 status, age in years and sex. Deeply sampled blood TCRbeta repertoires from subjects exposed to, actively infected with, or recovered from COVID-19 were included in the dataset. Samples were obtained from the ongoing ImmuneRACE study (first 160 participants) and from about 1,300 subjects provided by 6 global collaborators. Where available, HLA class I and class II types were taken from metadata supplied by the sample provider and were not determined by assay-based typing. The repertoires were released in a freely available public database meant as a resource for research on the immune response to SARS-CoV-2. The material from the prospective study consisted of cDNA or gDNA derived from T cells, B-cell-depleted T cells, or PBMCs.

At one collaborating source in Seattle, patients were enrolled during active infection and were followed longitudinally through the course of disease. Whole blood was collected in K2EDTA tubes by collaborating institutions according to the institutions' own protocols. For TCRbeta analysis, collaborators shipped samples as frozen whole blood, isolated PBMCs, or DNA extracted from either of those sample types. The CDR3 sequence holds 15 residues, the cysteine and phenylalanine included. Only the CDR3 part of the read is kept: 45 bases, read in frame from the first base. V is cut back by 5 bases and J by 7 bases, with 9 bases in the junction unmatched. CDR1 and CDR2 are read off the germline V gene as SGHTA and FQGTGA. What the research found in general, with its limitations: The amount of clinical and demographic metadata varied by source and participant and was provided uncurated.

TCRbeta CDR3 regions were amplified from genomic DNA by means of the immunoSEQ Assay, a bias-controlled multiplex PCR. The paper's processing steps were these. Nucleated cell counts per sample were estimated from amplification of reference gene primers within the assay. To quantify the absolute abundance of each unique TCRbeta CDR3 rearrangement, sequence reads were collapsed and filtered. For each sample, productive Simpson clonality was calculated as the square root of Simpson's diversity index across productive rearrangements. TCRdb re-hosts the immuneACCESS table, in-frame sequences only. Its copies lack some clones; in the studies checked, an unresolved V gene accounts for under half of them, and the cause for the rest is not known. That table furnishes V, J and clone size, whereas the DNA furnished D and trimming. The sample data list 150,000 to 200,000 clones, and around 84% of these were observed just once. The ten most abundant clones make up approximately 15% of the sample.

As concerns this clone: Its recognized antigen is unknown. The sample holds no much larger clone one base away, and base qualities are not on file.

The sample taken for sequencing was peripheral blood. The chain was built from TRBV7-3 and TRBJ2-1; the junction holds 9 bases that match TRBD2. This sequence was found in a woman between 70 and 85 years old with COVID-19, enrolled during active disease. At the DNA level, the sequence is TGTGCCAGCAGCCCGCGGGGGGGCCGGTCAAATGAGCAGTTCTTC. It encodes CASSPRGGRSNEQFF.